One and the same sample provided the 21 T cell receptor beta chains below, sequenced in a study of T cells in Graves' hyperthyroidism and ophthalmopathy. There were TCR beta CDR3 regions amplified from RNA transcripts. The primer set for the first-round RT-PCR of the TCR CDR3 was HTBI. TCRdb called the multiplex PCR reads again in MiXCR, with one record for every CDR3 protein. The sample consists of 640,000 or so distinct CDR3 sequences, 13% to 15% of them appearing once. The material sequenced was blood. These receptors came from a woman between 18 and 30 years old with Graves' ophthalmopathy.

This clonotype has a count of ten or more. This chain uses TRBV6-1 with TRBJ1-1; D is perhaps TRBD1 (6 bases). This CDR3 is 13 amino acids long. V was trimmed by 7 bases and J by 7 bases, leaving 16 bases between them. Germline CDR1 reads MNHNS; CDR2 reads SASEGT. The CDR3 sequence is CASIGLTGREAFF. The CDR3 nucleotides read TGTGCCAGCATAGGGTTGACAGGACGTGAAGCTTTCTTT.

This clonotype was detected many times. V gene TRBV3-1 combines with J gene TRBJ2-2; no reliable D call. The V end was cut by 0 bases, the J end by 6 bases, with 11 bases between. CDR1 is LGHDT, CDR2 YNNKEL, per germline (reference sequence). The length of the CDR3 is 15 residues. The CDR3 loop is CASSQERVSSGELFF. CDR3 in DNA: TGTGCCAGCAGCCAAGAGCGTGTTTCCTCCGGGGAGCTGTTTTTT.

This clonotype was seen at least ten times. CDR3 amino acids: CASSVEGGSSYEQYF. CDR3 coding DNA: TGTGCCAGCAGCGTAGAGGGCGGGAGCTCCTACGAGCAGTACTTC. The chain couples TRBV9 to TRBJ2-7, with 7 nucleotides matching TRBD2. Germline V CDR1 and CDR2: SGDLS, YYNGEE. Trimming removed 0 bases from V and 0 bases from J; junction bases left unmatched: 3. The CDR3 loop spans 15 amino acids.

This clonotype was seen ten or more times. The V call is TRBV30, the J call TRBJ2-7; 12 nucleotides agree with TRBD2. V lost 4 bases, J lost 4 bases, and 8 bases stayed unmatched. Germline V gives CDR1 GTSNPN, CDR2 SVGIG (reference sequence). This CDR3 comprises 15 residues. DNA of the CDR3: TGTGCCTGGACCCCTAGACTAGCGGGAGTTTACGAGCAGTACTTC. Translation: CAWTPRLAGVYEQYF.

The chain recombines TRBV5-1 with TRBJ2-1; D may match TRBD1 or TRBD2 (6 bases each). Germline V gene lookup returns CDR1 SGHRS and CDR2 YFSETQ. The V end lost 2 bases, the J end lost 13 bases, and 22 bases lay between the germline ends. The CDR3 has 15 residues. The CDR3, as DNA: TGCGCCAGCAGCTTTGGGGGGCGCGCAGATGGGCTTCAGTTCTTC. It is translated as CASSFGGRADGLQFF. The variable domain in full, completed from reference TRBV5-1 and TRBJ2-1, reads KAGVTQTPRYLIKTRGQQVTLSCSPISGHRSVSWYQQTPGQGLQFLFEYFSETQRNKGNFPGRFSGRQFSNSRSEMNVSTLELGDSALYLCASSFGGRADGLQFFGPGTRLTVL.

In its sample, this clonotype was seen many times. V gene TRBV7-9 combines with J gene TRBJ2-1; 10 bases are shared with TRBD2. The J segment lost 12 bases and the V segment lost 4 bases, leaving 3 bases of the junction unmatched. Per the germline V gene, CDR1 is SEHNR and CDR2 is FQNEAQ (reference sequence). This CDR3 spans 12 amino acids. The CDR3 reads CASSSSGGGQFF. CDR3 DNA: TGTGCCAGCAGCTCGAGCGGGGGGGGGCAGTTCTTC.

The chain is built from TRBV6-2 or TRBV6-3 and TRBJ1-2, with a tentative D call TRBD1 (5 bases). The V gene's germline CDR1 is MNHEY and CDR2 SVGEGT. This CDR3 is built from 14 residues. Trimming left V 0 bases short and J 8 bases short, with 13 bases between. As DNA, the CDR3 is TGTGCCAGCAGTTACTCGCAGACGGGGGGAGGCTACACCTTC. It encodes CASSYSQTGGGYTF.

Worth noting for this clonotype: One junction end does not reproduce the germline sequence, and a read error may be involved. The chain has TRBV12-3 or TRBV12-4 and TRBJ1-4; TRBD1 agrees at 9 bases. This CDR3 comprises 16 residues. The CDR3 here is CASTSNKQGANEKLFF. CDR3 in DNA: TGTGCCAGCACCTCAAACAAACAGGGGGCAAATGAGAAACTGTTTTTT.

This clonotype was observed at least ten times. The V call is TRBV20-1, the J call TRBJ2-1, with D possibly matching TRBD1 (5 bases). V lost 4 bases to trimming and J lost 6 bases, with 10 bases between them. This CDR3 region has 12 residues. CDR1 is DFQATT, CDR2 SNEGSKA, per germline (reference sequence). Here the CDR3 reads CSATRQPNEQFF. The CDR3 nucleotides read TGCAGTGCTACCAGACAGCCCAATGAGCAGTTCTTC.

This clonotype was detected ten times or more. The V gene is TRBV6-1, the J gene TRBJ2-1; D remains unclear. Germline CDR1 is MNHNS and CDR2 is SASEGT. The CDR3 covers 13 residues. The V gene lost 5 bases and the J gene lost 4 bases, with 9 bases spanning the gap. CDR3 amino acids: CASSKHSYNEQFF. Written as DNA, the CDR3 is TGTGCCAGCAGTAAGCACAGTTACAATGAGCAGTTCTTC.

Comment on this clonotype: A much larger clone sits a single nucleotide away, making a read error possible. The chain links TRBV27 to TRBJ1-1; a weak D match, TRBD1 (6 bases). The CDR3 has 19 residues. Germline loops: CDR1 MNHEY, CDR2 SMNVEV (reference sequence). V lost 5 bases, J lost 3 bases, and 28 bases lay in between. As DNA, the CDR3 is TGTGCCAGCAGTCCTCAGGACAGCCACTTACTTCTCATGGACACTGAAGCTTTCTTT. This codes for CASSPQDSHLLLMDTEAFF.

This clonotype was seen ten or more times. The chain joins TRBV4-3 to TRBJ1-1; D remains unclear. The CDR3 has 14 residues. The germline V gene encodes CDR1 LGHNA and CDR2 YSLEER. V was clipped by 1 base and J by 6 bases, with 12 bases between them. The CDR3 nucleotides read TGCGCCAGCAGCCAAGGGGCGGCCGCTTCTGAAGCTTTCTTT. This sequence encodes CASSQGAAASEAFF.

This clonotype was recorded many times. The CDR3 nucleotides are TGTGCCAGCAGTTTGGCGAGCAATCAGCCCCAGCATTTT. It codes for CASSLASNQPQHF. The gene calls are TRBV12-3 or TRBV12-4 and TRBJ1-5; D is uncertain. The CDR3 sequence is 13 residues long. V lost 3 bases to trimming and J lost 1 base, with 4 bases between them.

This clonotype was seen ten or more times. This sequence joins TRBV6-1 and TRBJ2-3; 13 positions match TRBD2. The CDR3 runs 17 residues. Germline V gene lookup returns CDR1 MNHNS and CDR2 SASEGT. V lost 5 bases to trimming and J lost 1 base; unmatched junction nucleotides: 6. The DNA of the CDR3 is TGTGCCAGCAGTCCACTAGCGGGAGGGCGGGGCACAGATACGCAGTATTTT. It encodes CASSPLAGGRGTDTQYF.

This clonotype has at least ten counts. The genes are TRBV3-1 and TRBJ1-5; 9 nucleotides line up with TRBD1. CDR1 is LGHDT, CDR2 YNNKEL, per germline (reference sequence). The CDR3 has 14 amino acids. V gave up 2 bases and J gave up 7 bases; unmatched junction bases: 3. CDR3 nucleotides: TGTGCCAGCAGCCAACGACAGGGGGGGCAGCCCCAGCATTTT. Its protein product is CASSQRQGGQPQHF.

The chain couples TRBV10-3 to TRBJ2-7; 9 bases map to TRBD1. This CDR3 region has 16 residues. Germline V lookup: CDR1 ENHRY, CDR2 SYGVKD. The J segment lost 0 bases and the V segment lost 2 bases, leaving 5 bases of the junction unmatched. CDR3 sequence reads: CAISEEGQGSSYEQYF. The CDR3 bases are TGTGCCATCAGTGAGGAGGGACAGGGAAGCTCCTACGAGCAGTACTTC.

This clonotype was seen a handful of times. This rearrangement joins TRBV7-3 to TRBJ1-1; TRBD1 might be the D (5 bases). V gave up 11 bases and J gave up 4 bases, with 17 bases separating them. This CDR3 region has 13 residues. Looked up from germline, CDR1 is SGHTA and CDR2 is FQGTGA. CDR3 coding DNA: TGTGCCGGCGCCCTCGTTAGGGGCACTGAAGCTTTCTTT. Translating it yields CAGALVRGTEAFF.

This clonotype was counted a few times. The genes are TRBV5-5 and TRBJ2-5; 7 bases match TRBD1. V lost 3 bases, J lost 2 bases, and 10 bases stayed unmatched. Germline V gene lookup returns CDR1 SGHKS and CDR2 YYEKEE (reference sequence). The CDR3 runs 16 residues. The CDR3 region has the DNA TGTGCCAGCAGCTGGAGGACACAGGGGCTTCAAGAGACCCAGTACTTC. Translating it yields CASSWRTQGLQETQYF.

This clonotype showed up just a few times. The CDR3 sequence is CASSFEGALGVAFF. The CDR3 nucleotides are TGCGCCAGCAGTTTTGAGGGGGCACTGGGGGTCGCTTTCTTT. The chain joins TRBV5-1 to TRBJ1-1; 7 positions agree with TRBD1. Germline trimming cut 5 bases from V and 11 bases from J; bases unmatched to any gene: 15. CDR3 length equals 14 residues. Germline V gene data show CDR1 as SGHRS and CDR2 as YFSETQ.

This clonotype was observed many times. The chain has TRBV12-3 or TRBV12-4 and TRBJ2-1; D might be TRBD2 (6 bases). This CDR3 spans 15 amino acids. V was trimmed by 1 base and J by 6 bases, leaving 13 bases between them. The CDR3 region has the DNA TGTGCCAGCAGTTTAGGGAGGGTGCCCCGCAATGAGCAGTTCTTC. Protein sequence: CASSLGRVPRNEQFF.

This sequence joins TRBV24-1 and TRBJ2-1; D unresolved. The germline gives CDR1 KGHDR, CDR2 SFDVKD. The CDR3 is 14 amino acids. Trimming shortened V by 9 bases and J by 0 bases, and 11 bases separated the two germline ends. CDR3 in amino acids: CATAPPGSYNEQFF. Here the CDR3 DNA reads TGTGCCACCGCCCCCCCCGGCTCCTACAATGAGCAGTTCTTC.